The text below deals with one TCR beta chain. Being one base from a much bigger clone, this may be a read error. TCRdb called the 5' RACE reads again in MiXCR, with one record for every CDR3 protein. The sample consists of 100,000 to 150,000 distinct CDR3 sequences, 13% to 15% of them appearing once. These data originate in a study of T cells after yellow fever vaccination. Deletions cut 5 bases from V and 5 bases from J, with 1 base between. The CDR3 is 10 residues long. Germline V gene lookup returns CDR1 SEHNR and CDR2 FQNEAQ (reference sequence). The sequencing here drew on CD8+ T cells sorted from PBMCs, taken 5 days after the yellow fever booster vaccination. The sequence was obtained from a man aged 18 to 30 who received the YFV17D yellow fever vaccine. The gene calls are TRBV7-9 and TRBJ2-1; unclear D gene. The CDR3 here is CASSHNEQFF. CDR3 nucleotides: TGTGCCAGCAGCCACAATGAGCAGTTCTTC. Combining the CDR3 with reference TRBV7-9 and TRBJ2-1 gives the whole variable domain DTGVSQNPRHKITKRGQNVTFRCDPISEHNRLYWYRQTLGQGPEFLTYFQNEAQLEKSRLLSDRFSAERPKGSFSTLEIQRTEQGDSAMYLCASSHNEQFFGPGTRLTVL.